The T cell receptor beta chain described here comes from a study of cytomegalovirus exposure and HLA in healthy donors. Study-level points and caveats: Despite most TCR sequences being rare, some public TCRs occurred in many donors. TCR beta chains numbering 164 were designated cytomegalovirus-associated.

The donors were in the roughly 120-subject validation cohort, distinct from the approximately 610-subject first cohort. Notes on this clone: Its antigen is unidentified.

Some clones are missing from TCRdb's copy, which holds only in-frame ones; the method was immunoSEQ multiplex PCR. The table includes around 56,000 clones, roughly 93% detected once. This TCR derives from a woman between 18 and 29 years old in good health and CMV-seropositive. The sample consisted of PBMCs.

In nucleotides, the CDR3 is TGTGCCAGCAGCTTAGTTGGTACGGCGGGCCCGAATGAAAAACTGTTTTTT. Translating it yields CASSLVGTAGPNEKLFF. J is TRBJ1-4 and V is TRBV7-2, with D hard to call. V lost 1 base to trimming and J lost 5 bases, with 17 bases between them. Germline V gene sequence: CDR1 SGHTA, CDR2 FQGNSA. This CDR3 has 17 amino acids.